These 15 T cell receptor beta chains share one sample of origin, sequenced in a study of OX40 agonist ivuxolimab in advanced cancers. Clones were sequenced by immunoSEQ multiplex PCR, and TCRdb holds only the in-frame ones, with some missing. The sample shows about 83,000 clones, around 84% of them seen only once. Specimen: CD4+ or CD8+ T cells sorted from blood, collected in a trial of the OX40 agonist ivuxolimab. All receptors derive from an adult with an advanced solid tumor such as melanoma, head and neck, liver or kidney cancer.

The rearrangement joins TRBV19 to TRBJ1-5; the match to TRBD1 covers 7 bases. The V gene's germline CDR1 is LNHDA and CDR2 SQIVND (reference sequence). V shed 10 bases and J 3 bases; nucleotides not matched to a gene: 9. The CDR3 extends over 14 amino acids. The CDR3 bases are TGTGCCACTCGAGGACAGGCGCCCAATCAGCCCCAGCATTTT. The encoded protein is CATRGQAPNQPQHF.

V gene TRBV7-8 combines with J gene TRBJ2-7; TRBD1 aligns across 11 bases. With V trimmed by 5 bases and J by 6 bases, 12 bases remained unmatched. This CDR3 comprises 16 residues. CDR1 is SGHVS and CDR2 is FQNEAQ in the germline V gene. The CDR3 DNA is TGTGCCAGCAGCCTAAACCCCGGGACAGGGGGGCGCGAGCAGTACTTC. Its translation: CASSLNPGTGGREQYF.

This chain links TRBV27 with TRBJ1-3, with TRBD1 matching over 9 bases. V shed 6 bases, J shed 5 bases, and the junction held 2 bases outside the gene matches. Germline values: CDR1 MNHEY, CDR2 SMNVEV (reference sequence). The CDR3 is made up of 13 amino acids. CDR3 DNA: TGTGCCAGCAGCGGGACAGGGAGAAACACCATATATTTT. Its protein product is CASSGTGRNTIYF.

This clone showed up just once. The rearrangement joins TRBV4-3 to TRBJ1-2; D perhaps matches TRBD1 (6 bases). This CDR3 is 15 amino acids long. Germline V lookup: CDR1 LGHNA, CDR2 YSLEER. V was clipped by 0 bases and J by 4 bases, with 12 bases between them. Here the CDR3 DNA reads TGCGCCAGCAGCCAAGATCATGGACAGAGCTATGGCTACACCTTC. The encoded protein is CASSQDHGQSYGYTF.

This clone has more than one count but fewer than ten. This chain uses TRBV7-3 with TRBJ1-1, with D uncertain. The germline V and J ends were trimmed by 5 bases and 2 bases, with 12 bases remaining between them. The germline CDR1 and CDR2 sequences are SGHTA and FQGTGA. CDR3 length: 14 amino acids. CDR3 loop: CASSPTVLNTEAFF. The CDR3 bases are TGTGCCAGCAGCCCGACGGTCCTTAACACTGAAGCTTTCTTT.

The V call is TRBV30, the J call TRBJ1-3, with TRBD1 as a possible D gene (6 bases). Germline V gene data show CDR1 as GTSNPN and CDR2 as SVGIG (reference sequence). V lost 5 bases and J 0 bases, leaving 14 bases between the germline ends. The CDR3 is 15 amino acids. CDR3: CAWGRGGSSGNTIYF. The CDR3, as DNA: TGTGCCTGGGGCCGAGGGGGTAGCTCTGGAAACACCATATATTTT. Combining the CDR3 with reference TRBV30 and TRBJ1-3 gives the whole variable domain SQTIHQWPATLVQPVGSPLSLECTVEGTSNPNLYWYRQAAGRGLQLLFYSVGIGQISSEVPQNLSASRPQDRQFILSSKKLLLSDSGFYLCAWGRGGSSGNTIYFGEGSWLTVV.

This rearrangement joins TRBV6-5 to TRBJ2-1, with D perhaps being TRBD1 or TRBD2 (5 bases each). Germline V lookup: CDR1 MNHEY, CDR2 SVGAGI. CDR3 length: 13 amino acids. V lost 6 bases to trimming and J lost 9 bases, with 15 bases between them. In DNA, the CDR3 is TGTGCCAGCAGGTCGGGACGGTTGGTTGAGCAGTTCTTC. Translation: CASRSGRLVEQFF.

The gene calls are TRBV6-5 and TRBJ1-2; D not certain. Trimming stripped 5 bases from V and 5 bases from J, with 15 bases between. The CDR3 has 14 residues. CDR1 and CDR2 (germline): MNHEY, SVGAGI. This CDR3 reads CASSVVPGLYGYTF. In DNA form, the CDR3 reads TGTGCCAGCAGTGTGGTCCCAGGCTTATATGGCTACACCTTC.

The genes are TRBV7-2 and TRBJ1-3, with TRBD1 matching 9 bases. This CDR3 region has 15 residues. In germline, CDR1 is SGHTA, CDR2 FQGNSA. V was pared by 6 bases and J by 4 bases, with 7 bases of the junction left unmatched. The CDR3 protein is CASSSRTGVGNTIYF. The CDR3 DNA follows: TGTGCCAGCAGTTCTAGGACAGGGGTCGGAAACACCATATATTTT.

Here the CDR3 reads CASWALRGSNTGELFF. Written as DNA, the CDR3 is TGCGCCAGCTGGGCGTTGCGGGGCTCGAACACCGGGGAGCTGTTTTTT. The chain recombines TRBV4-1 with TRBJ2-2; D possibly corresponds to TRBD2 (6 bases). CDR3 length: 16 residues. From germline, CDR1 is MGHRA and CDR2 YSYEKL. The ends were cut back, 8 bases at V and 0 bases at J, with 16 bases in the middle.

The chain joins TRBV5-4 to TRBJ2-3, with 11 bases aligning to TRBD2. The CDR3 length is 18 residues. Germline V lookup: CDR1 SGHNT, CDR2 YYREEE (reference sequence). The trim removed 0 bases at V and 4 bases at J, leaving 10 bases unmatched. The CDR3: CASSLGSLAGGPSDTQYF. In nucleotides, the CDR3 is TGTGCCAGCAGCTTGGGTAGTCTAGCGGGGGGCCCCTCAGATACGCAGTATTTT.

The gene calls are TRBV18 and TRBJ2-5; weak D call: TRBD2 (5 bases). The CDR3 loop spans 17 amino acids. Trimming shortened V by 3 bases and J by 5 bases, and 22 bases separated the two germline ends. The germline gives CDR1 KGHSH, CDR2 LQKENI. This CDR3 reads CASSPQRGLTLGETQYF. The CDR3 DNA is TGTGCCAGCTCACCGCAAAGAGGACTCACCTTGGGCGAGACCCAGTACTTC.

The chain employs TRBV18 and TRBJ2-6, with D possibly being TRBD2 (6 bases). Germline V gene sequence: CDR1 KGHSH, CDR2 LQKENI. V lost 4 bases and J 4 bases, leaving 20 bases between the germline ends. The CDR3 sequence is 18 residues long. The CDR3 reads CASSLRTPGAGGANVLTF. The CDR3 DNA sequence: TGTGCCAGCTCACTTCGCACCCCGGGAGCTGGGGGGGCCAACGTCCTGACTTTC.

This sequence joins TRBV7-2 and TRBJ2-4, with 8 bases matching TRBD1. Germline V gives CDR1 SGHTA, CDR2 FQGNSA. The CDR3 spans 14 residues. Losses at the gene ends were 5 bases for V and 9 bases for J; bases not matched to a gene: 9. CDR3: CASSPGQGDLIQYF. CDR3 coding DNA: TGTGCCAGCAGCCCTGGACAGGGCGATCTCATTCAGTACTTC.

The CDR3 protein is CASSPGTGYSPLHF. CDR3 DNA sequence: TGTGCCAGCTCGCCTGGGACAGGGTATTCACCCCTCCACTTT. V usage is TRBV18 and J usage is TRBJ1-6; the match to TRBD1 covers 9 bases. The CDR3 sequence is 14 residues long. The V gene's germline CDR1 is KGHSH and CDR2 LQKENI. Trimming removed 6 bases from V and 8 bases from J; junction bases left unmatched: 5.